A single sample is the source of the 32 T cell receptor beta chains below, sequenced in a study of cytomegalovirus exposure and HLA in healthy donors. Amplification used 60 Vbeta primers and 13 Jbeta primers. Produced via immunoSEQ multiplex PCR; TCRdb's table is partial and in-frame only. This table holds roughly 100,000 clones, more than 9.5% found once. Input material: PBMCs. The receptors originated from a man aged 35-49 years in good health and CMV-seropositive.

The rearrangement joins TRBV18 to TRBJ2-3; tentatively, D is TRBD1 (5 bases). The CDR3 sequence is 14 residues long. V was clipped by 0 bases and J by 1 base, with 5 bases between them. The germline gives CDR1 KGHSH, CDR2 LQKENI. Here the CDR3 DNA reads TGTGCCAGCTCACCACCCAGGGGCACAGATACGCAGTATTTT. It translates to CASSPPRGTDTQYF.

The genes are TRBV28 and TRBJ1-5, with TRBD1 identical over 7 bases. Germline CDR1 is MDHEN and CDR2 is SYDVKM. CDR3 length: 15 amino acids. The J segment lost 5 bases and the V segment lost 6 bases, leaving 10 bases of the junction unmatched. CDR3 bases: TGTGCCAGCAGGGGAGGCGACAGGGATCATCAGCCCCAGCATTTT. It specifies CASRGGDRDHQPQHF.

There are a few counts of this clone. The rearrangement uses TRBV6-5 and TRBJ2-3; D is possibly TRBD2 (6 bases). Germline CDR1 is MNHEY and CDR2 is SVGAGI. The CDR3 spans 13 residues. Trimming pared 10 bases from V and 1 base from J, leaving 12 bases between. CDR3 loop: CAIGRDRTDTQYF. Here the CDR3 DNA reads TGTGCCATAGGGCGGGACCGCACAGATACGCAGTATTTT.

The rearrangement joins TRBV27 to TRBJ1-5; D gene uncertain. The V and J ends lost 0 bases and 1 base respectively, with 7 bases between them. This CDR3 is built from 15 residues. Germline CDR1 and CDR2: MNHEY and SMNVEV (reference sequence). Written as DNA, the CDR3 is TGTGCCAGCAGTTTATCTGTGGGCAGCAATCAGCCCCAGCATTTT. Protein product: CASSLSVGSNQPQHF.

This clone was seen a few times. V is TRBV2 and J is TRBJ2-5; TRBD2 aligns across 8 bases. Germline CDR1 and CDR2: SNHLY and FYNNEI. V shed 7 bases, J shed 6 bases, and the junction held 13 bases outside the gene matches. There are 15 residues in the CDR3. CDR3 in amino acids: CASNPDSGRGKTQYF. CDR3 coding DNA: TGTGCCAGCAACCCCGACAGCGGGAGAGGGAAGACCCAGTACTTC.

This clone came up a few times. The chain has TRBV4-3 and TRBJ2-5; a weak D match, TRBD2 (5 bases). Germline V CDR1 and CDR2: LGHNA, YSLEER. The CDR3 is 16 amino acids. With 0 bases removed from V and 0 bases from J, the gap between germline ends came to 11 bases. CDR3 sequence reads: CASSQDRGQDQETQYF. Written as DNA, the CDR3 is TGCGCCAGCAGCCAAGATCGAGGGCAGGACCAAGAGACCCAGTACTTC.

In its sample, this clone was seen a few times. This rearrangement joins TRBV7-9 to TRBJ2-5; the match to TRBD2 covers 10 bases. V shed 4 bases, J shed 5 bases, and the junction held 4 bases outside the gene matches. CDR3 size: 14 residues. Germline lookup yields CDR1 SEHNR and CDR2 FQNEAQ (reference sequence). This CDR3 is CASSSLAGEETQYF. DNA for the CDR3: TGTGCCAGCAGCTCCCTAGCGGGAGAGGAGACCCAGTACTTC.

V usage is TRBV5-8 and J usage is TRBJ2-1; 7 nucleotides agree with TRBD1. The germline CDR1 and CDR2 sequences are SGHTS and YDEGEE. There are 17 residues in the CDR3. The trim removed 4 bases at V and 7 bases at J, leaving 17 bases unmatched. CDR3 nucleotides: TGTGCCAGCAGCGCTGTCCGGGGAACAGGGGCGGCGAATGAGCAGTTCTTC. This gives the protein CASSAVRGTGAANEQFF.

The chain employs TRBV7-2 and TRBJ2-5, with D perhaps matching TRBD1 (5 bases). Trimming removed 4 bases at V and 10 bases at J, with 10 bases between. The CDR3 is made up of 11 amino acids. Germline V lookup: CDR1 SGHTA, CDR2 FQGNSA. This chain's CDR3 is CASSSQGSQYF. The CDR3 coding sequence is TGTGCCAGCAGCTCCCAGGGAAGCCAGTACTTC.

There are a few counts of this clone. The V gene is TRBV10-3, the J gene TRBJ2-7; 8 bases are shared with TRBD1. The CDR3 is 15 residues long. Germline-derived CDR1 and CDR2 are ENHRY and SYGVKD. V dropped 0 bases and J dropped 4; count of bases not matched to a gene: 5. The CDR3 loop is CAISESRGRPYEQYF. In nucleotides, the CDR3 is TGTGCCATCAGTGAGTCCAGGGGGCGGCCTTACGAGCAGTACTTC.

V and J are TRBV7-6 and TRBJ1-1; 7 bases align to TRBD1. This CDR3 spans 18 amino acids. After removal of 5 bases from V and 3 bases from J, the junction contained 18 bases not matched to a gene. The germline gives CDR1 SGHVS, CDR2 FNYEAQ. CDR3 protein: CASSPLSPRTGAHTEAFF. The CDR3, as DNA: TGTGCCAGCAGCCCCTTAAGTCCTCGAACAGGGGCGCACACTGAAGCTTTCTTT.

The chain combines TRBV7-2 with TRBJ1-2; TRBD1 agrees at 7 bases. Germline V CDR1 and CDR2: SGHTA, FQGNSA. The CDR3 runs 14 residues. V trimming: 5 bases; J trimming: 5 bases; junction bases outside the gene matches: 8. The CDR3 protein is CASSRGQFFYGYTF. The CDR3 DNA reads TGTGCCAGCAGCCGGGGACAGTTTTTTTATGGCTACACCTTC.

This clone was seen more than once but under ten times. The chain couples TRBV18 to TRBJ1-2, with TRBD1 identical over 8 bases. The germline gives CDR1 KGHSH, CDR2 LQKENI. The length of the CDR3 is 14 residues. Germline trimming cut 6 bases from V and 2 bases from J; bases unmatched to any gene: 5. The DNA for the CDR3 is TGTGCCAGCTCCCATAGGACAGGGAACTATGGCTACACCTTC. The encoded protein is CASSHRTGNYGYTF.

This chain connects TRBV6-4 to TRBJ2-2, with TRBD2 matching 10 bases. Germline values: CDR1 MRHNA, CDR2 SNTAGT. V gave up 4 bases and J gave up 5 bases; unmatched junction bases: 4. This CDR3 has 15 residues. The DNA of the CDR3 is TGTGCCAGCAGTGTGGCTAGCGGGAGAACCGGGGAGCTGTTTTTT. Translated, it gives CASSVASGRTGELFF.

The CDR3 loop reads CAITAYNEQFF. CDR3 DNA: TGTGCCATTACGGCCTACAATGAGCAGTTCTTC. V gene TRBV2 combines with J gene TRBJ2-1; D gene ambiguous. V was trimmed by 10 bases and J by 2 bases, leaving 6 bases between them. The CDR3 is 11 residues long. Germline V gene sequence: CDR1 SNHLY, CDR2 FYNNEI.

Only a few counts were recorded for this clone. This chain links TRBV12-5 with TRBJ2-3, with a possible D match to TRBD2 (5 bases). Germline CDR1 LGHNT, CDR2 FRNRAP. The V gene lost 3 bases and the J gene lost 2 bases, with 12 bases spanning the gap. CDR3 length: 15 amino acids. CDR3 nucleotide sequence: TGTGCTAGTGGTTTTGAGGGCCGAGTCACAGATACGCAGTATTTT. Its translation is CASGFEGRVTDTQYF.

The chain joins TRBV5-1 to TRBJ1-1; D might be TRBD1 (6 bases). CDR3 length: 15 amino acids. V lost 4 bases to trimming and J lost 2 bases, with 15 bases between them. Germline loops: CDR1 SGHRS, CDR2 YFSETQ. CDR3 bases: TGCGCCAGCAGCATGGGGGGCAGCCTCAACACTGAAGCTTTCTTT. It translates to CASSMGGSLNTEAFF.

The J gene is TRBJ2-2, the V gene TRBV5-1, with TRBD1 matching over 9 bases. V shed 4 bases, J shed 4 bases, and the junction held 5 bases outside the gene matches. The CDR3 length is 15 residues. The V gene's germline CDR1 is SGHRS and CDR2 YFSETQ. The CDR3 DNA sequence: TGCGCCAGCAGCGAGGGACAGGGACCCACCGGGGAGCTGTTTTTT. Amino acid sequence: CASSEGQGPTGELFF.

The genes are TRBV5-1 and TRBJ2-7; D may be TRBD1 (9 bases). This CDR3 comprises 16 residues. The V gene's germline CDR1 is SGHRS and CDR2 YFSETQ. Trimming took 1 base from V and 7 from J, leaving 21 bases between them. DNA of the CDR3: TGCGCCAGCAGCTTGTCTCCGGGACAGGGACTAGGGGAGCAGTACTTC. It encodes CASSLSPGQGLGEQYF.

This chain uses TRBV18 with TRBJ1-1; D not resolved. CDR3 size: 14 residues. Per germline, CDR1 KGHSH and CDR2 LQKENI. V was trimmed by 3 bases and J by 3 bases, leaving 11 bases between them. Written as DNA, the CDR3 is TGTGCCAGCTCACCCCCCATGTCCCACACTGAAGCTTTCTTT. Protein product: CASSPPMSHTEAFF.

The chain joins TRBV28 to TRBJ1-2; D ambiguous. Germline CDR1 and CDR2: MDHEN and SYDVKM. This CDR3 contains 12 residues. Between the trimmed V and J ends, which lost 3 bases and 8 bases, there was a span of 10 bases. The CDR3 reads CASSFEARGYTF. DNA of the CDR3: TGTGCCAGCAGTTTCGAGGCGCGAGGCTACACCTTC.

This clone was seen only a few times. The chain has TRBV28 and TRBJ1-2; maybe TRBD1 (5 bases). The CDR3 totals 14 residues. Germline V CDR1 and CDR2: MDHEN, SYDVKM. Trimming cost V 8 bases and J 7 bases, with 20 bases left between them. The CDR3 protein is CASRRGTAVGGYTF. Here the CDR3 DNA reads TGTGCCAGCCGAAGGGGTACGGCAGTCGGTGGCTACACCTTC.

The CDR3 sequence: CAPEHVYGYTF. The CDR3 DNA reads as TGTGCCCCCGAGCACGTCTATGGCTACACCTTC. The V and J genes are TRBV19 and TRBJ1-2; D gene uncertain. The CDR3 extends over 11 amino acids. Germline CDR1 and CDR2: LNHDA and SQIVND (reference sequence). V lost 11 bases, J lost 4 bases, and 11 bases lay in between.

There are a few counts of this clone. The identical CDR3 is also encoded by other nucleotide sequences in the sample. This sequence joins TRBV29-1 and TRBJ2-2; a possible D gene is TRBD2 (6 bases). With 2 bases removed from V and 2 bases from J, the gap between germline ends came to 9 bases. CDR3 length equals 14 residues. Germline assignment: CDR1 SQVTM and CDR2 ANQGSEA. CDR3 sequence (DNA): TGCAGCGTTGAATCGGGACTTAACACCGGGGAGCTGTTTTTT. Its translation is CSVESGLNTGELFF.

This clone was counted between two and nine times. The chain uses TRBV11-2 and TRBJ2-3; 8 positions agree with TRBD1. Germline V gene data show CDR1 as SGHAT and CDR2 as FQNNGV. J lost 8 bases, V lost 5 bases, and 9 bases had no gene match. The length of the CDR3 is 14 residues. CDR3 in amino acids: CASSPNTGGATQYF. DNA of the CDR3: TGTGCCAGCAGCCCTAACACAGGGGGAGCTACGCAGTATTTT.

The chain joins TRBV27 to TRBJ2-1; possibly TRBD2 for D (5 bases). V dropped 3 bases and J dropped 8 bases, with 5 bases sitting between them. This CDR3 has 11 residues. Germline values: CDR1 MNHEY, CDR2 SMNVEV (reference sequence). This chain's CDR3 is CASSFGDEQFF. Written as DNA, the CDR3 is TGTGCCAGCAGTTTCGGGGATGAGCAGTTCTTC.

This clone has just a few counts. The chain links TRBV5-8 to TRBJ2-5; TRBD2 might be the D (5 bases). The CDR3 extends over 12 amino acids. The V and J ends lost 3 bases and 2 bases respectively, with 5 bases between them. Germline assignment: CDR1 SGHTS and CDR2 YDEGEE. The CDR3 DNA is TGTGCCAGCAGCTGGAGGCAAGAGACCCAGTACTTC. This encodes CASSWRQETQYF.

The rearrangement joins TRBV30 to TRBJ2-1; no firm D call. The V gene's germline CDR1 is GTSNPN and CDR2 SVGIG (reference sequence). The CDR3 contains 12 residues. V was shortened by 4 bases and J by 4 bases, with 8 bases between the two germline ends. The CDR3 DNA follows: TGTGCCTGGAAAAAGGAGTACAATGAGCAGTTCTTC. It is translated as CAWKKEYNEQFF.

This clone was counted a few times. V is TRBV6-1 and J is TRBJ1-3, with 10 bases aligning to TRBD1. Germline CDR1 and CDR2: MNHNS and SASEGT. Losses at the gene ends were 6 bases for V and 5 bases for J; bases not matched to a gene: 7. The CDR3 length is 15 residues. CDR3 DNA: TGTGCCAGCAGGGCAGGGACAGGGGACCGAAACACCATATATTTT. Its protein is CASRAGTGDRNTIYF.

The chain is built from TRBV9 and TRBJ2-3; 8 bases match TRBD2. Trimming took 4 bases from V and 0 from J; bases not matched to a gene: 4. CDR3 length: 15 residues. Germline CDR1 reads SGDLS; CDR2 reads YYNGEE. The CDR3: CASSPGGTSTDTQYF. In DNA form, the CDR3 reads TGTGCCAGCAGCCCGGGGGGGACTAGCACAGATACGCAGTATTTT.

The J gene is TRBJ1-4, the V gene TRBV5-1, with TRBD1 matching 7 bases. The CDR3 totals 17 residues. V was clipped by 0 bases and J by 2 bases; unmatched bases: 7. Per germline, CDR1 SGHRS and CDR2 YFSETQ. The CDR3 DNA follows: TGCGCCAGCAGCTTGGGGACAGGCTTTGGGACTAATGAAAAACTGTTTTTT. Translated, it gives CASSLGTGFGTNEKLFF.

CDR3 coding DNA: TGTGCCATCAGTTCCGGGACAGGGCGAAACGAGCAGTACTTC. Amino acid sequence: CAISSGTGRNEQYF. V is TRBV10-3 and J is TRBJ2-7, with TRBD1 identical over 9 bases. CDR1 ENHRY and CDR2 SYGVKD come from the germline V gene. Germline trimming cut 5 bases from V and 5 bases from J; bases unmatched to any gene: 7. The CDR3 consists of 14 residues.